This TCR beta chain was sequenced during a study of technical replicates of blood from several donors. V was clipped by 1 base and J by 5 bases, with 12 bases between them. The CDR3 covers 15 residues. CDR1 and CDR2 (germline): SGHDT, YYEEEE. Profiling relied on immunoSEQ multiplex PCR, and the TCRdb table lists in-frame clones only, not all of them. The table includes about 70,000 clones, approximately 95% detected once. This sequence was found in a human donor in good health. V gene TRBV5-6 combines with J gene TRBJ2-2; tentative D call: TRBD1 (7 bases). Input material: T cells isolated from PBMCs. CDR3 coding DNA: TGTGCCAGCAGCTTGTTACAGGGGAGGACCGGGGAGCTGTTTTTT. Translating gives CASSLLQGRTGELFF.